These T cell receptor beta chains were read from a single sample in a study of blood T cell repertoires in COVID-19. Generated by immunoSEQ multiplex PCR, the TCRdb table keeps only in-frame clones and is missing some. The table has 75,000 to 80,000 clones, 80% to 90% seen once. The sequenced material came from peripheral blood. Receptors were obtained from a human donor in a cohort sampled during active COVID-19. Both conserved end residues are part of each CDR3. D genes are given only for firm matches. Where a row states a size, it is once, few, many or the class of an expanded clone; other rows omit it.

NA,TRBJ1-2,TRBD1,15,TRBV5-6,CASSFRDRGLSGYTF,TGTGCCAGCAGCTTCCGGGACAGGGGGCTAAGTGGCTACACCTTC
NA,TRBJ2-5,NA,13,TRBV27,CASGGHAEETQYF,TGTGCCAGCGGTGGGCATGCTGAAGAGACCCAGTACTTC
NA,TRBJ2-5,TRBD1,16,TRBV18,CASSPQGTGWQETQYF,TGTGCCAGCTCACCCCAAGGGACAGGGTGGCAAGAGACCCAGTACTTC
once,TRBJ1-4,TRBD1,17,TRBV28,CASSLMGTAATNEKLFF,TGTGCCAGCAGTCTCATGGGGACAGCTGCAACTAATGAAAAACTGTTTTTT
once,TRBJ2-7,NA,13,TRBV11-3,CASSPTKVYEQYF,TGTGCCAGCAGCCCGACAAAGGTCTACGAGCAGTACTTC
NA,TRBJ2-5,NA,13,TRBV12-3/TRBV12-4,CASSLNIQETQYF,TGTGCCAGCAGTCTTAACATCCAAGAGACCCAGTACTTC
NA,TRBJ2-7,TRBD2,14,TRBV2,CASKVGGSSYEQYF,TGTGCCAGCAAGGTAGGCGGGAGCTCCTACGAGCAGTACTTC
NA,TRBJ1-5,NA,13,TRBV28,CASRGRAYQPQHF,TGTGCCAGCAGGGGCAGGGCGTATCAGCCCCAGCATTTT
NA,TRBJ1-4,NA,16,TRBV5-4,CASSPSDTPSLEKLFF,TGTGCCAGCAGCCCTTCCGACACCCCCTCTCTTGAAAAACTGTTTTTT
NA,TRBJ2-5,NA,13,TRBV5-1,CASSLLRGETQYF,TGCGCCAGCAGCTTGTTAAGGGGTGAGACCCAGTACTTC
NA,TRBJ1-3,NA,13,TRBV6-5,CASGAISGNTIYF,TGTGCCAGCGGGGCCATCTCTGGAAACACCATATATTTT
NA,TRBJ1-4,NA,15,TRBV2,CASSLIQQANEKLFF,TGTGCCAGCAGTCTTATTCAGCAGGCTAATGAAAAACTGTTTTTT
NA,TRBJ2-7,NA,17,TRBV2,CASSEGGWPGDGYEQYF,TGTGCCAGCAGTGAGGGAGGCTGGCCGGGAGACGGCTACGAGCAGTACTTC
NA,TRBJ2-1,TRBD2,15,TRBV9,CASSISGRNLDEQFF,TGTGCCAGCAGCATTAGCGGGAGGAATCTCGATGAGCAGTTCTTC
NA,TRBJ2-7,NA,15,TRBV28,CASSQISRGNYEQYF,TGTGCCAGCAGTCAGATATCTCGAGGCAACTACGAGCAGTACTTC
NA,TRBJ2-1,TRBD2,15,TRBV28,CASSEVGGRDNEQFF,TGTGCCAGCAGCGAGGTGGGCGGGAGGGACAATGAGCAGTTCTTC
NA,TRBJ1-3,NA,17,TRBV7-9,CASSRPGTTISGNTIYF,TGTGCCAGCAGCAGGCCGGGAACAACTATCTCTGGAAACACCATATATTTT
NA,TRBJ1-2,TRBD1,13,TRBV2,CASSAGDSYGYTF,TGTGCCAGCAGTGCCGGGGACAGTTATGGCTACACCTTC
NA,TRBJ2-1,NA,15,TRBV2,CASRLADSSYNEQFF,TGTGCCAGCAGGTTAGCGGATAGCTCCTACAATGAGCAGTTCTTC
NA,TRBJ1-5,NA,12,TRBV24-1,CATSGSNQPQHF,TGTGCCACCAGCGGGAGCAATCAGCCCCAGCATTTT
NA,TRBJ1-4,NA,14,TRBV7-2,CASSEGRTNEKLFF,TGTGCCAGCAGCGAAGGGAGAACTAATGAAAAACTGTTTTTT
NA,TRBJ1-5,NA,13,TRBV29-1,CSVADIYGQPQHF,TGCAGCGTTGCCGACATATATGGTCAGCCCCAGCATTTT
once,TRBJ1-1,TRBD1,15,TRBV5-8,CASSPWGQGETEAFF,TGTGCCAGCAGCCCCTGGGGACAGGGGGAGACTGAAGCTTTCTTT
once,TRBJ1-5,NA,16,TRBV3-1/TRBV3-2,CASSQQGLSGNQPQHF,TGTGCCAGCAGCCAACAGGGGCTGTCGGGCAATCAGCCCCAGCATTTT
NA,TRBJ2-3,TRBD2,14,TRBV7-9,CAIPLATSTDTQYF,TGTGCCATCCCACTAGCGACTAGCACAGATACGCAGTATTTT
NA,TRBJ1-2,TRBD1,17,TRBV9,CASSIRDSSLAIYGYTF,TGTGCCAGCAGCATCCGGGACAGCTCCCTTGCCATCTATGGCTACACCTTC
NA,TRBJ1-2,NA,12,TRBV7-9,CASSTANYGYTF,TGTGCCAGCAGTACAGCTAACTATGGCTACACCTTC
NA,TRBJ2-5,TRBD1,14,TRBV27,CASSLLGTEETQYF,TGTGCCAGCAGTTTATTAGGGACAGAAGAGACCCAGTACTTC
NA,TRBJ2-7,NA,12,TRBV28,CASSGAAHEQYF,TGTGCCAGCAGTGGTGCGGCACACGAGCAGTACTTC
NA,TRBJ2-7,TRBD1,15,TRBV5-1,CASSSGTGGSYEQYF,TGCGCCAGCAGCTCTGGGACAGGGGGCAGCTACGAGCAGTACTTC
NA,TRBJ1-6,NA,14,TRBV20-1,CSASEVGHNSPLHF,TGCAGTGCTAGTGAGGTGGGGCATAATTCACCCCTCCACTTT
NA,TRBJ1-1,TRBD1,19,TRBV5-1,CASSLEWGQGAVRRSEAFF,TGCGCCAGCAGCTTGGAGTGGGGACAGGGGGCCGTGAGGAGGTCTGAAGCTTTCTTT
NA,TRBJ2-7,TRBD1,15,TRBV30,CAWRQSGTGGYEQYF,TGTGCCTGGAGACAATCCGGGACAGGGGGGTACGAGCAGTACTTC
NA,TRBJ2-1,NA,14,TRBV29-1,CSVEDGAASNEQFF,TGCAGCGTTGAAGATGGGGCTGCTTCCAATGAGCAGTTCTTC
NA,TRBJ1-5,NA,16,TRBV6-2/TRBV6-3,CASSYSRQGPNQPQHF,TGTGCCAGCAGTTACTCCCGGCAGGGGCCGAATCAGCCCCAGCATTTT
NA,TRBJ1-2,NA,11,TRBV29-1,CSVDPQYGYTF,TGCAGCGTTGACCCACAGTATGGCTACACCTTC
NA,TRBJ1-6,TRBD1,15,TRBV10-3,CAISESRDRASPLHF,TGTGCCATCAGTGAGTCTCGGGACAGGGCCTCACCCCTCCACTTT
NA,TRBJ2-3,NA,13,TRBV7-8,CASSLGLVDTQYF,TGTGCCAGCAGCTTAGGCCTAGTGGATACGCAGTATTTT
NA,TRBJ2-1,NA,12,TRBV12-3/TRBV12-4,CASSPRGALVVF,TGTGCCAGCAGTCCCAGGGGGGCTCTGGTCGTCTTC
NA,TRBJ1-4,TRBD1,15,TRBV24-1,CATSGPGTGDEKLFF,TGTGCCACCAGTGGTCCCGGGACAGGGGATGAAAAACTGTTTTTT
NA,TRBJ1-2,TRBD1,14,TRBV3-1/TRBV3-2,CASSQWDRGQDGTF,TGTGCCAGCAGCCAATGGGACAGGGGACAGGATGGCACCTTC